The clone carrying this T cell receptor (beta chain) was detected only a few times. Antigen: not known. This record comes from a study of cytomegalovirus exposure and HLA in healthy donors. Notes on the study in general: In a later analysis, an Asian-associated ancestry cluster reportedly showed fewer N-insertions than the approximately 700-donor mean. According to reports, the classifier identified cytomegalovirus status with high specificity and sensitivity.

CDR3 length: 15 residues. V shed 2 bases, J shed 7 bases, and the junction held 5 bases outside the gene matches. Per the germline V gene, CDR1 is MNHEY and CDR2 is SVGAGI. PCR involved 60 Vbeta and 13 Jbeta primers. Original processing notes: Around 12 million of 65 million to 95 million unique TCR beta chains were shared, per a later count. Profiling relied on immunoSEQ multiplex PCR, and the TCRdb table lists in-frame clones only, not all of them. D and trimming come from the DNA, and the V and J calls and clone size come from that table. This table holds 140,000 to 150,000 clones, 70% to 80% found once.

The chain couples TRBV6-5 to TRBJ1-6; 7 positions agree with TRBD1. Sequencing used PBMCs. This receptor was identified in a woman between 18 and 30 years old in good health and CMV-seropositive. The CDR3 DNA reads as TGTGCCAGCAGTTACAACGGACAGGCGAATTCACCCCTCCACTTT. It is translated as CASSYNGQANSPLHF.